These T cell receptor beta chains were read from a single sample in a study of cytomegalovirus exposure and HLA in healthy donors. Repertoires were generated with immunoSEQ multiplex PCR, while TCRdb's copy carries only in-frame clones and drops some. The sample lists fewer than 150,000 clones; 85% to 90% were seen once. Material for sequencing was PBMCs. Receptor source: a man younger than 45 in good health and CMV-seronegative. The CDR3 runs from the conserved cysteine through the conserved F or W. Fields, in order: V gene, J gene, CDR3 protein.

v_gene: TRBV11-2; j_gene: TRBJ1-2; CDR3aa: CASSFEIGTGYGYTF
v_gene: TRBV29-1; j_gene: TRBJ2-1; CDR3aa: CSVEEGRGGNNEQFF
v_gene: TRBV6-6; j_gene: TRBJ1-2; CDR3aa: CASTQAVYGYTF
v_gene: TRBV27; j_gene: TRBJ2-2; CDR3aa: CATWVAKGGELFF
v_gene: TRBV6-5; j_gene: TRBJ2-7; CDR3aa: CASSYLGTGISYEQYF
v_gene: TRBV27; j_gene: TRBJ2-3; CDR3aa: CASSLTPTYRTDTQYF
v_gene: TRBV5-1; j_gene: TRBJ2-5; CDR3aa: CASSLFGAEETQYF
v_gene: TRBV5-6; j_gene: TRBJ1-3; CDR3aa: CASSSRQGSSGNTIYF
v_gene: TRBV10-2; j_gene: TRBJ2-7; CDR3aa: CATLAPTGQGVEQYF
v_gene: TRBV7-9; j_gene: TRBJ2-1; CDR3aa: CASTYGTSGLGFSNEQFF
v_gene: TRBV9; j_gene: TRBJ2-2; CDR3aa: CASSVAALGGGGELFF
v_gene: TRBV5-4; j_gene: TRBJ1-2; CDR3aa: CASSLGGQGNYGYTF
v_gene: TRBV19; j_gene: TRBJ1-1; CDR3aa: CASTLRQGLNTEAFF
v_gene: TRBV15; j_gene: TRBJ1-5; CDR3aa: CATSWDRADQPQHF
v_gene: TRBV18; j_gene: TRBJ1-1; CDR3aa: CASSPLASSVTEAFF
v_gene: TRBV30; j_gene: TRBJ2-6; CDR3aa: CAWSIGQSAANVLTF
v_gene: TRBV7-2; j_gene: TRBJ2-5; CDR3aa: CASSTGTGETQYF
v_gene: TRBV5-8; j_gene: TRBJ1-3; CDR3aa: CASSLIDRGGNTIYF
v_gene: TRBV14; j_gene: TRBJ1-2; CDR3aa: CASSQDRDYGYTF
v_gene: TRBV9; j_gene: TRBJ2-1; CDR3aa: CASSLSTSRAVNEQFF
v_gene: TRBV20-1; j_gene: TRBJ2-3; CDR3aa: CSAYTDTQYF
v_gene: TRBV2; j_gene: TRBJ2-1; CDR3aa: CASFRGLAGFGQGEQFF
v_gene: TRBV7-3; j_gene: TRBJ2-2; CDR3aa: CASSLSRSLTGELFF
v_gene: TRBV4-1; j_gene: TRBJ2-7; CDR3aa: CASSPPGGREAGYEQYF
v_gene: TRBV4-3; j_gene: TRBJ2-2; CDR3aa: CASRGVNTGELFF
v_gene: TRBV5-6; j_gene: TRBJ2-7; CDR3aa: CASSIGLGTGEQYF
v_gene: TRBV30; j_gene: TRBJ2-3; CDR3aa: CAWSVGGTLDTQYF
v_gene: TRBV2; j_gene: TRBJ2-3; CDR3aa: CARGTGGTDTQYF
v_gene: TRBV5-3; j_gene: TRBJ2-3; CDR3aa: CARSLSSQGLSTDTQYF
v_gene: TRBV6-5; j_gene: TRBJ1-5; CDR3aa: CASSYQGRANQPQHF
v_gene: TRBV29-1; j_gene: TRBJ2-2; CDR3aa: CSVAEPRGTFSATGELFF
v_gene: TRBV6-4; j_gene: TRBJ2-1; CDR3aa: CASLCSGRGDGIAEQFF
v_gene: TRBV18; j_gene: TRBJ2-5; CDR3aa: CASSPQGLAGGQETQYF
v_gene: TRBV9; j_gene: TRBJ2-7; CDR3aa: CASSGGLAGEEQYF
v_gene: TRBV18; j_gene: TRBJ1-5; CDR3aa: CASSPGQGAINQPQHF
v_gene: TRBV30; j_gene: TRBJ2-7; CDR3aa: CAWSVGLAGEQYF
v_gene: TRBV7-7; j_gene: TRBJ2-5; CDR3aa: CASSLEGRGEETQYF
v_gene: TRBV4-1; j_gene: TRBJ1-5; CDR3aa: CASSQDLNRGYQPQHF
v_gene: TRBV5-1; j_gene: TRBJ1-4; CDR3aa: CASRIPTGNNEKLFF
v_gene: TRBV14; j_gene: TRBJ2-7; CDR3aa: CASSQSGTGHLLSYEQYF
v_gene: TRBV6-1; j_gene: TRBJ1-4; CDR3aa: CASSGLTGFATNEKLFF
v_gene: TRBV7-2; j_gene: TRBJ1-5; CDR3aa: CASSSVSGNQPQHF
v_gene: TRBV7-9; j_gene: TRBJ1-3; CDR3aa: CASSPNPRHRSSGNTIYF
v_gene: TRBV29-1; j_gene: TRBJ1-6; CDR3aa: CSVEADVIGGDNSPLHF
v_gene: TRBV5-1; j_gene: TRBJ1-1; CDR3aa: CASSQQVGNTEAFF
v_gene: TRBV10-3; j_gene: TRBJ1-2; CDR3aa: CAISGKSNTADYGYTF
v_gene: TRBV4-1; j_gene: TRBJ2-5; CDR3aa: CASSQGGQVLGTQYF